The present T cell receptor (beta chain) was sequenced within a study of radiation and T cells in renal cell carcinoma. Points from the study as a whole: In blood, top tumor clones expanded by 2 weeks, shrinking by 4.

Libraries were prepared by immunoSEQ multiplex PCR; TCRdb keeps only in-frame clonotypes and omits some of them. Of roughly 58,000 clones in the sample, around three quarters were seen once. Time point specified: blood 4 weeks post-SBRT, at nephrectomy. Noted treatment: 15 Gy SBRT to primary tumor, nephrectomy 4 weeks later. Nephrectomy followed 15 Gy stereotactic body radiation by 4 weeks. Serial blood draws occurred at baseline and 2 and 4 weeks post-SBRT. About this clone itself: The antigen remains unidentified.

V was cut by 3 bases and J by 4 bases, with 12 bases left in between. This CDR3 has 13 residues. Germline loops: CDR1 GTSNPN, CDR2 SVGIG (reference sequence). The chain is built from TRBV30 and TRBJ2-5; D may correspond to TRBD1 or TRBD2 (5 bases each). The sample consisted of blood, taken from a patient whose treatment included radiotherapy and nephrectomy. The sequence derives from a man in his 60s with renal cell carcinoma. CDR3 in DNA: TGTGCCTGGAGGTCGGGGACGGGAGAGACCCAGTACTTC. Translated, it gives CAWRSGTGETQYF.